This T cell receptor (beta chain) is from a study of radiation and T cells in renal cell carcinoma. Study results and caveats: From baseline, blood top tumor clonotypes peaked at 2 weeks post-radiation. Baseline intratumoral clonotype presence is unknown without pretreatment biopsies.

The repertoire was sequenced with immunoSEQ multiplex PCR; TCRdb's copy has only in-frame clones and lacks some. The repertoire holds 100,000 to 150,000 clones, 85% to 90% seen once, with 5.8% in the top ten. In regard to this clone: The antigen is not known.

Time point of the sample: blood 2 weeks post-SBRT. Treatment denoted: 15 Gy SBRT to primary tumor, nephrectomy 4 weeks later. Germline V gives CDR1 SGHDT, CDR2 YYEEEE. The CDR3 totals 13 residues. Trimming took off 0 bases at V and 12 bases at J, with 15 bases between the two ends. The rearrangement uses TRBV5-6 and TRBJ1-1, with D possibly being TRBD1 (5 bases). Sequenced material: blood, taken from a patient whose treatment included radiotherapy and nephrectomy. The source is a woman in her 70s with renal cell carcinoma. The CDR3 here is CASSLGAGRTTFF. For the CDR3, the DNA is TGTGCCAGCAGCTTGGGAGCAGGGCGAACCACTTTCTTT.